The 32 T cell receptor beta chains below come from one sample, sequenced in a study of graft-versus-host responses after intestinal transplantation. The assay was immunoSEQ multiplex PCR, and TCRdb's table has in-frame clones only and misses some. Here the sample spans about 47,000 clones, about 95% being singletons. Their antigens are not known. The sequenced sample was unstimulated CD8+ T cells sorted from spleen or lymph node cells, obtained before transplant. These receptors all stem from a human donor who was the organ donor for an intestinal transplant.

The CDR3 DNA follows: TGTGCCAGCAGTTTTGGGGAGAATCAGCCCCAGCATTTT. The encoded protein is CASSFGENQPQHF. This chain links TRBV28 with TRBJ1-5; D is ambiguous. The CDR3 is 13 residues long. The germline V and J ends were trimmed by 3 bases and 4 bases, with 7 bases remaining between them. The germline CDR1 and CDR2 sequences are MDHEN and SYDVKM.

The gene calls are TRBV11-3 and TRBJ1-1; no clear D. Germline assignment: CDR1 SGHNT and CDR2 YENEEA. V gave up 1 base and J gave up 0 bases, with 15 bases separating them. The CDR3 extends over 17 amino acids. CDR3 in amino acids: CASSLVSGLIMNTEAFF. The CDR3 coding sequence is TGTGCCAGCAGCTTAGTGTCCGGACTGATCATGAACACTGAAGCTTTCTTT. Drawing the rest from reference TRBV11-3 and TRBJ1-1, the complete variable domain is EAGVVQSPRYKIIEKKQPVAFWCNPISGHNTLYWYLQNLGQGPELLIRYENEEAVDDSQLPKDRFSAERLKGVDSTLKIQPAELGDSAVYLCASSLVSGLIMNTEAFFGQGTRLTVV.

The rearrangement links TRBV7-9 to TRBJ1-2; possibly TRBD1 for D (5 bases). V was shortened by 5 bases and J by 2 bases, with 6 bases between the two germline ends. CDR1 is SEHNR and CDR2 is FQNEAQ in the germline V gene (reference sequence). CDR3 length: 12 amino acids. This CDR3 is CASSGANYGYTF. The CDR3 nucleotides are TGTGCCAGCAGCGGGGCAAACTATGGCTACACCTTC.

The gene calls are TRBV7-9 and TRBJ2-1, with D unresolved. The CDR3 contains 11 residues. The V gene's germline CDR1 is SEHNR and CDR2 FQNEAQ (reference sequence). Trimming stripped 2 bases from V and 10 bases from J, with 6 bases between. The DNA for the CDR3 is TGTGCCAGCAGCTTATTACAAGAGCAGTTCTTC. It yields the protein CASSLLQEQFF. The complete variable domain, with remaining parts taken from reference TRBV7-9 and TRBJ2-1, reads DTGVSQNPRHKITKRGQNVTFRCDPISEHNRLYWYRQTLGQGPEFLTYFQNEAQLEKSRLLSDRFSAERPKGSFSTLEIQRTEQGDSAMYLCASSLLQEQFFGPGTRLTVL.

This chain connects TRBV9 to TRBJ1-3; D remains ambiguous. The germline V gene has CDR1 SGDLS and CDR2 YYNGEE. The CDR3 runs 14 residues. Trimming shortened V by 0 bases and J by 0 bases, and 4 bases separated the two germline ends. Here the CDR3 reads CASSVDNSGNTIYF. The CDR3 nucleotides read TGTGCCAGCAGCGTAGACAACTCTGGAAACACCATATATTTT.

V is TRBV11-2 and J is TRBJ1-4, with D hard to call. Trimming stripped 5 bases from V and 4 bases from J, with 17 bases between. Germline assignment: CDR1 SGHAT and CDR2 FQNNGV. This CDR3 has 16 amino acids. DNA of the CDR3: TGTGCCAGCAGCATATCTTCGGGGTATCTTAATGAAAAACTGTTTTTT. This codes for CASSISSGYLNEKLFF.

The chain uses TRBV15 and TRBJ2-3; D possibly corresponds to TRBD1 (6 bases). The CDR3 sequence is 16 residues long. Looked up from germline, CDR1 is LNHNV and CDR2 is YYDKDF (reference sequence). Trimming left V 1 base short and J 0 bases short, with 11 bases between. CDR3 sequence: CATSRVGTGSTDTQYF. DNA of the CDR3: TGTGCCACCAGCAGAGTGGGAACAGGGAGCACAGATACGCAGTATTTT.

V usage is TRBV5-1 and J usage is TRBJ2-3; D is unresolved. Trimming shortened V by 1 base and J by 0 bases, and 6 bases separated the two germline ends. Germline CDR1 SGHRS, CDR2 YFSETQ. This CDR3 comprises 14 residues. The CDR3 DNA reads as TGCGCCAGCAGCTTGACGGGCAGCACAGATACGCAGTATTTT. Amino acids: CASSLTGSTDTQYF.

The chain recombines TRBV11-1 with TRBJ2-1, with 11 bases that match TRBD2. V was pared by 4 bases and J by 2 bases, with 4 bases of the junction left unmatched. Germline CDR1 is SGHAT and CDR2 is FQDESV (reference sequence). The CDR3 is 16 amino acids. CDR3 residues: CASSSRLAGPYNEQFF. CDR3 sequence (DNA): TGTGCCAGCAGCTCCCGACTAGCGGGGCCCTACAATGAGCAGTTCTTC.

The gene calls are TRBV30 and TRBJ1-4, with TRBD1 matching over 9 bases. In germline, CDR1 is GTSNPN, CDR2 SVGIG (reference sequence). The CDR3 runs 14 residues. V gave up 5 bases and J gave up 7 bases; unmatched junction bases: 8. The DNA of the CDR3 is TGTGCCTGGGACGAACAGGGGGCGGGTGAAAAACTGTTTTTT. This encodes CAWDEQGAGEKLFF. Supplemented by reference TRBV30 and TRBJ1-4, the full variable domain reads SQTIHQWPATLVQPVGSPLSLECTVEGTSNPNLYWYRQAAGRGLQLLFYSVGIGQISSEVPQNLSASRPQDRQFILSSKKLLLSDSGFYLCAWDEQGAGEKLFFGSGTQLSVL.

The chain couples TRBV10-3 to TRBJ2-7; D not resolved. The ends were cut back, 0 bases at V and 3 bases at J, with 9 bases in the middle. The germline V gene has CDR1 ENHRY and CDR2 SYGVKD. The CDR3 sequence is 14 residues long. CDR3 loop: CAISESNLDYEQYF. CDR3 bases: TGTGCCATCAGTGAGTCAAACTTGGACTACGAGCAGTACTTC.

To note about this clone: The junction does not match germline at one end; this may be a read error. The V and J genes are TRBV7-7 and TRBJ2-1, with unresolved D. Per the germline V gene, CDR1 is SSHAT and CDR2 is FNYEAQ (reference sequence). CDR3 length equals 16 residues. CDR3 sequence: CASSLDSGRWNNEQFF. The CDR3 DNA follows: TGTGCTAGCAGCTTAGACTCAGGTCGCTGGAACAATGAGCAGTTCTTC.

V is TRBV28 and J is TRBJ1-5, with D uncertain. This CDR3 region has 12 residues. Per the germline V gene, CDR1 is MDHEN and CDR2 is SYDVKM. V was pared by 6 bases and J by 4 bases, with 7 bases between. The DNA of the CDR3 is TGTGCCAGCAGAGAGGGAAATCAGCCCCAGCATTTT. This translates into CASREGNQPQHF. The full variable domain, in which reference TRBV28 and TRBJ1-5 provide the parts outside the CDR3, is DVKVTQSSRYLVKRTGEKVFLECVQDMDHENMFWYRQDPGLGLRLIYFSYDVKMKEKGDIPEGYSVSREKKERFSLILESASTNQTSMYLCASREGNQPQHFGDGTRLSIL.

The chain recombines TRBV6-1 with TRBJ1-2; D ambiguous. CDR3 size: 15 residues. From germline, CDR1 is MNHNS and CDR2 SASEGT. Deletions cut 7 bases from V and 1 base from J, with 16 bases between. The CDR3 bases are TGTGCCAGCATTGGCCGTGACACTGGTAACTATGGCTACACCTTC. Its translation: CASIGRDTGNYGYTF.

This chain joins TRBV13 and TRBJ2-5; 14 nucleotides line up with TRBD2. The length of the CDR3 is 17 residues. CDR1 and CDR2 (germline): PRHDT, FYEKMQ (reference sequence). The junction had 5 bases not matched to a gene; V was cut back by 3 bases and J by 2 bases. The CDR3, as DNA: TGTGCCAGCAGCTTGGGACTAGCGGGGGATATACAAGAGACCCAGTACTTC. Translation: CASSLGLAGDIQETQYF.

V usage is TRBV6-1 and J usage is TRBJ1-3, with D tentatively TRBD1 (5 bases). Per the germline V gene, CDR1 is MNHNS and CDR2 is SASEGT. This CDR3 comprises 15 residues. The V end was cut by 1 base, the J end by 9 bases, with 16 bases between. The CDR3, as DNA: TGTGCCAGCAGTGAAGTCTTCGGGCCCGGGGCCACCATATATTTT. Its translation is CASSEVFGPGATIYF.

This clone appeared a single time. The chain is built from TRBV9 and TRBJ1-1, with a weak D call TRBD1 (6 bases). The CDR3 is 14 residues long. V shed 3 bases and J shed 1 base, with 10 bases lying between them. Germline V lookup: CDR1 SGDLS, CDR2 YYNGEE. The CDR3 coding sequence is TGTGCCAGCAGCGGATTGACAGGGAACACTGAAGCTTTCTTT. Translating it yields CASSGLTGNTEAFF.

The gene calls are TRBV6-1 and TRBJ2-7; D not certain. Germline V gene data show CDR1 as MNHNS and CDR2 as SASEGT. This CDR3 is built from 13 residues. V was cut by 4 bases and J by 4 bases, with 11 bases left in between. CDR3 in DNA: TGTGCCAGCAGTGGAGACACATCGTACGAGCAGTACTTC. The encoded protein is CASSGDTSYEQYF.

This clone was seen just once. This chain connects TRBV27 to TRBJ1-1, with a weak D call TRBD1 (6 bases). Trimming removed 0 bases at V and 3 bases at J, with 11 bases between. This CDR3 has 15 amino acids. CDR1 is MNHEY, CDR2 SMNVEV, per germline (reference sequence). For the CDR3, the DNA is TGTGCCAGCAGTTTATCGGAGGACAGTCACACTGAAGCTTTCTTT. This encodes CASSLSEDSHTEAFF.

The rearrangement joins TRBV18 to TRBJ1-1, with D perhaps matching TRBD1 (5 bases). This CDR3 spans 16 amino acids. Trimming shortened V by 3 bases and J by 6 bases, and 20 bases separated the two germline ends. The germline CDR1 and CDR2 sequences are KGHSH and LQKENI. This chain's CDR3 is CASSPNPGKSSPEAFF. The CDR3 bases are TGTGCCAGCTCACCCAACCCAGGGAAATCAAGCCCTGAAGCTTTCTTT. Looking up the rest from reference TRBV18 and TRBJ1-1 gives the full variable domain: NAGVMQNPRHLVRRRGQEARLRCSPMKGHSHVYWYRQLPEEGLKFMVYLQKENIIDESGMPKERFSAEFPKEGPSILRIQQVVRGDSAAYFCASSPNPGKSSPEAFFGQGTRLTVV.

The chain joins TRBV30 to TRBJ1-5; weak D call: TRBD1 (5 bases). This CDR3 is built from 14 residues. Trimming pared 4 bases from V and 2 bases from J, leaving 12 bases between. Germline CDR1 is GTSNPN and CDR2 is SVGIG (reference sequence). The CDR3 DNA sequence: TGTGCCTGGATGTCGGGGGTCGGCAATCAGCCCCAGCATTTT. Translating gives CAWMSGVGNQPQHF.

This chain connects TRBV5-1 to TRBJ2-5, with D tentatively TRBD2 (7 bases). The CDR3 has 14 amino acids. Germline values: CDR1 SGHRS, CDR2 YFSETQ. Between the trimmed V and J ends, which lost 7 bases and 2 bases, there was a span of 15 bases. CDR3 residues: CASHPGGSQETQYF. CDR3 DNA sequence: TGCGCCAGCCATCCGGGGGGCTCACAAGAGACCCAGTACTTC.

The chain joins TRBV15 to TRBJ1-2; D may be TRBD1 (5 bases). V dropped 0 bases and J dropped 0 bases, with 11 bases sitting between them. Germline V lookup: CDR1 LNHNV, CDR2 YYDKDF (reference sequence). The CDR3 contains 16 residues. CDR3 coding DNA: TGTGCCACCAGCAGAGATCGTGGGGGGTCTAACTATGGCTACACCTTC. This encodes CATSRDRGGSNYGYTF.

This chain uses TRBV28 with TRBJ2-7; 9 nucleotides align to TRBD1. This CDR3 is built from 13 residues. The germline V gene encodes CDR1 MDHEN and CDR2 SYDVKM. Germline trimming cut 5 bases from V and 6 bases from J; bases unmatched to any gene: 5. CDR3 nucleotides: TGTGCCAGCAGTCTCTTGACAGGGGGCGAGCAGTACTTC. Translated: CASSLLTGGEQYF.

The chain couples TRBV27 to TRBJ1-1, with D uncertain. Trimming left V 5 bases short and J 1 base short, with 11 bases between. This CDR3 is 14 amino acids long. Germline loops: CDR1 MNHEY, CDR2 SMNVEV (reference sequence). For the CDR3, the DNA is TGTGCCAGCAGTCCCGGGATCTCGAACACTGAAGCTTTCTTT. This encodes CASSPGISNTEAFF.

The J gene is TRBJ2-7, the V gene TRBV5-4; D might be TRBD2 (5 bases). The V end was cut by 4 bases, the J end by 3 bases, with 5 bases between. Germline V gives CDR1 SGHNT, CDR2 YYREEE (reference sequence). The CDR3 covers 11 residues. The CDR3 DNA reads TGTGCCAGCAGCCGGGGCTACGAGCAGTACTTC. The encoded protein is CASSRGYEQYF.

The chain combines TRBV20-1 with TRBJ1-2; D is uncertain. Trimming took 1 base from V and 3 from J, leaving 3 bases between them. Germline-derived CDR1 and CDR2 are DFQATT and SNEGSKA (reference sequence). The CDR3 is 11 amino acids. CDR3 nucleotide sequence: TGCAGTGCTAGAGCCGACTATGGCTACACCTTC. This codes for CSARADYGYTF.

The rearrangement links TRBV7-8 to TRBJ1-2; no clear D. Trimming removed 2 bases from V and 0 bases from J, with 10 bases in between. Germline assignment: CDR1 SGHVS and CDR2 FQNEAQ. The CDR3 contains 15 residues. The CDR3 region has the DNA TGTGCCAGCAGCTTACTCGAGACTGCTAACTATGGCTACACCTTC. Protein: CASSLLETANYGYTF. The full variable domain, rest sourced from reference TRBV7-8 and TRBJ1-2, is GAGVSQSPRYKVAKRGQDVALRCDPISGHVSLFWYQQALGQGPEFLTYFQNEAQLDKSGLPSDRFFAERPEGSVSTLKIQRTQQEDSAVYLCASSLLETANYGYTFGSGTRLTVV.

The CDR3 loop reads CASSVAAGGGEQFF. The CDR3 DNA sequence: TGTGCCAGCAGCGTAGCGGCGGGGGGAGGTGAGCAGTTCTTC. The V gene is TRBV9, the J gene TRBJ2-1, with 8 positions matching TRBD2. Germline V gene data show CDR1 as SGDLS and CDR2 as YYNGEE. The CDR3 contains 14 residues. Trimming cost V 0 bases and J 9 bases; bases outside gene matches: 5. Complete variable domain (other parts from reference TRBV9 and TRBJ2-1): DSGVTQTPKHLITATGQRVTLRCSPRSGDLSVYWYQQSLDQGLQFLIQYYNGEERAKGNILERFSAQQFPDLHSELNLSSLELGDSALYFCASSVAAGGGEQFFGPGTRLTVL.

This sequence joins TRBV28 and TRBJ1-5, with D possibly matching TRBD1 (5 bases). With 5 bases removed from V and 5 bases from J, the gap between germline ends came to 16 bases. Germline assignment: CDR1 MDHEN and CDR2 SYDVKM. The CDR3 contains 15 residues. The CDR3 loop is CASSLPVGEDQPQHF. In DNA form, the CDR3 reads TGTGCCAGCAGTCTTCCCGTGGGGGAAGATCAGCCCCAGCATTTT.

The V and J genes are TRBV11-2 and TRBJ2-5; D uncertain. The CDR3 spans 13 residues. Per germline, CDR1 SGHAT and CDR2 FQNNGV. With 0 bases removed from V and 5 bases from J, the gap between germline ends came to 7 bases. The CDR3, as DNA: TGTGCCAGCAGCTTAGAGGTGGCCGAGACCCAGTACTTC. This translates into CASSLEVAETQYF.

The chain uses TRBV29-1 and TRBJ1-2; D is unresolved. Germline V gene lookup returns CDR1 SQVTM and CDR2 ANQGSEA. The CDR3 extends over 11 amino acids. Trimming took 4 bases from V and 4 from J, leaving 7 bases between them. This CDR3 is CSVATSYGYTF. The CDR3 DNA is TGCAGCGTTGCGACCAGCTATGGCTACACCTTC. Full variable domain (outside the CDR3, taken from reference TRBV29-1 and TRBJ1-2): SAVISQKPSRDICQRGTSLTIQCQVDSQVTMMFWYRQQPGQSLTLIATANQGSEATYESGFVIDKFPISRPNLTFSTLTVSNMSPEDSSIYLCSVATSYGYTFGSGTRLTVV.